These 23 T cell receptor beta chains share one sample of origin, sequenced in a study of blood T cell repertoires in COVID-19. Generated by immunoSEQ multiplex PCR, the TCRdb table keeps only in-frame clones and is missing some. The sample consists of fewer than 200,000 clones, 74% of them appearing once. Sequences were obtained from peripheral blood. All receptors derive from a woman older than 75 with acute or convalescent COVID-19.

The V call is TRBV6-5, the J call TRBJ1-1; TRBD1 matches 7 bases. In germline, CDR1 is MNHEY, CDR2 SVGAGI. The CDR3 runs 11 residues. Trimming at V came to 5 bases and at J to 7 bases, leaving 1 base not matched to a gene. CDR3 amino acids: CASSRGREAFF. The DNA for the CDR3 is TGTGCCAGCAGTAGGGGGCGTGAAGCTTTCTTT.

This clone has a single count. This chain links TRBV6-5 with TRBJ1-6; perhaps TRBD1 as D (5 bases). The CDR3 runs to 16 residues. CDR1 is MNHEY and CDR2 is SVGAGI in the germline V gene. Trimming took off 0 bases at V and 9 bases at J, with 15 bases between the two ends. The CDR3 protein is CASSYSGPGNSSPLHF. DNA for the CDR3: TGTGCCAGCAGTTACTCTGGCCCAGGGAATAGTTCACCCCTCCACTTT.

This clone was observed once. V gene TRBV10-3 combines with J gene TRBJ1-2; D gene uncertain. Germline V gene sequence: CDR1 ENHRY, CDR2 SYGVKD. V was pared by 6 bases and J by 2 bases, with 10 bases between. This CDR3 has 13 amino acids. CDR3 loop: CAIRKTENYGYTF. Here the CDR3 DNA reads TGTGCCATCAGGAAGACTGAGAACTATGGCTACACCTTC.

The chain carries TRBV28 and TRBJ2-3, with 11 bases matching TRBD2. Germline CDR1 and CDR2: MDHEN and SYDVKM. The CDR3 spans 17 residues. The J segment lost 5 bases and the V segment lost 5 bases, leaving 12 bases of the junction unmatched. In DNA form, the CDR3 reads TGTGCCAGCAGTACCCTGAGTAGCGGGAGGGCCGGAGATACGCAGTATTTT. This gives the protein CASSTLSSGRAGDTQYF.

This clone was seen once. This chain uses TRBV5-5 with TRBJ1-1; a weak D match, TRBD1 (5 bases). Per the germline V gene, CDR1 is SGHKS and CDR2 is YYEKEE (reference sequence). CDR3 length: 15 amino acids. The V gene lost 5 bases and the J gene lost 1 base, with 15 bases spanning the gap. The CDR3 sequence: CASRREQEKNTEAFF. Written as DNA, the CDR3 is TGTGCCAGCAGAAGAGAACAGGAAAAGAACACTGAAGCTTTCTTT.

The chain is built from TRBV30 and TRBJ2-1, with 9 bases identical to TRBD1. The CDR3 is 12 residues long. Trimming took 8 bases from V and 6 from J; bases not matched to a gene: 5. Germline V gives CDR1 GTSNPN, CDR2 SVGIG (reference sequence). The CDR3 protein is CARKTGGNEQFF. CDR3 in DNA: TGTGCCAGAAAGACAGGGGGCAATGAGCAGTTCTTC.

About this clone: One end of the junction varies from germline; a read error may be responsible. The chain employs TRBV4-2 and TRBJ2-5; 7 bases align to TRBD1. The CDR3 sequence is 14 residues long. The germline V gene has CDR1 LGHNA and CDR2 YNFKEQ. The CDR3 is CASRQDRVDGTQYF. The DNA of the CDR3 is TGTGCCAGCAGACAAGACAGGGTGGATGGGACCCAGTACTTC.

This chain connects TRBV6-5 to TRBJ1-6; D unclear. Germline V lookup: CDR1 MNHEY, CDR2 SVGAGI. This CDR3 is built from 11 residues. Trimming stripped 8 bases from V and 6 bases from J, with 5 bases between. The CDR3 nucleotides read TGTGCCAGCGGCAGTAATTCACCCCTCCACTTT. It encodes CASGSNSPLHF.

In this sample, this clone turned up a few times. The rearrangement joins TRBV5-1 to TRBJ1-2; D may be TRBD1 (6 bases). V was shortened by 7 bases and J by 5 bases, with 21 bases between the two germline ends. The CDR3 spans 15 residues. Germline CDR1 reads SGHRS; CDR2 reads YFSETQ. CDR3 amino acids: CASHPGTSDSYGYTF. In DNA, the CDR3 is TGCGCCAGCCACCCTGGGACAAGCGACTCATATGGCTACACCTTC.

The count of this clone is one. The chain is built from TRBV30 and TRBJ1-4; perhaps TRBD1 as D (6 bases). Germline V lookup: CDR1 GTSNPN, CDR2 SVGIG (reference sequence). CDR3 size: 15 residues. The V gene lost 6 bases and the J gene lost 1 base, with 15 bases spanning the gap. DNA for the CDR3: TGTGCCTGCAATCAGGGGAGGGTAACTAATGAAAAACTGTTTTTT. It translates to CACNQGRVTNEKLFF.

The chain employs TRBV5-4 and TRBJ2-1, with 8 nucleotides matching TRBD1. The CDR3 loop spans 15 amino acids. Germline-derived CDR1 and CDR2 are SGHNT and YYREEE (reference sequence). With V trimmed by 0 bases and J by 3 bases, 2 bases remained unmatched. Here the CDR3 DNA reads TGTGCCAGCAGCTTGGCCGGGACAGGCTACAATGAGCAGTTCTTC. It is translated as CASSLAGTGYNEQFF.

J is TRBJ2-3 and V is TRBV10-1; 8 bases line up with TRBD2. Germline V gene lookup returns CDR1 WNHNN and CDR2 SYGVQD (reference sequence). The length of the CDR3 is 17 residues. The ends lost 7 bases at V and 0 bases at J; junction bases unmatched: 12. CDR3 residues: CASNGVLAALSTDTQYF. The CDR3 DNA sequence: TGCGCCAGCAATGGTGTACTAGCGGCACTCAGCACAGATACGCAGTATTTT.

Here the CDR3 reads CASSPSGQGIYTQYF. The CDR3 DNA follows: TGTGCCAGCAGCCCGTCGGGACAGGGTATATATACGCAGTATTTT. The rearrangement links TRBV7-2 to TRBJ2-3; 9 bases map to TRBD1. Germline trimming cut 5 bases from V and 7 bases from J; bases unmatched to any gene: 10. This CDR3 has 15 residues. Germline CDR1 is SGHTA and CDR2 is FQGNSA.

This chain connects TRBV28 to TRBJ2-1, with 7 bases lining up with TRBD2. J lost 8 bases, V lost 5 bases, and 12 bases had no gene match. The length of the CDR3 is 15 residues. Looked up from germline, CDR1 is MDHEN and CDR2 is SYDVKM. The CDR3 loop is CASSQSSGILYEQFF. CDR3 nucleotide sequence: TGTGCCAGCAGTCAATCCAGCGGGATATTATATGAGCAGTTCTTC.

This clone was picked up a small number of times. V and J are TRBV10-3 and TRBJ2-1; 15 bases are a match to TRBD2. V shed 4 bases and J 11 bases; nucleotides not matched to a gene: 6. CDR1 and CDR2 (germline): ENHRY, SYGVKD. The CDR3 extends over 15 amino acids. The CDR3 loop reads CAISGGTSGRPKQFF. As DNA, the CDR3 is TGTGCCATCAGTGGAGGGACTAGCGGGAGGCCGAAGCAGTTCTTC.

This chain links TRBV5-1 with TRBJ1-5, with TRBD1 as a possible D gene (6 bases). The V gene's germline CDR1 is SGHRS and CDR2 YFSETQ. V dropped 2 bases and J dropped 6 bases, with 15 bases sitting between them. There are 15 residues in the CDR3. The CDR3 DNA reads TGCGCCAGCAGCTTCTCAGGGGACGTGAGTCAGCCCCAGCATTTT. As protein: CASSFSGDVSQPQHF. The variable domain in full, completed from reference TRBV5-1 and TRBJ1-5, reads KAGVTQTPRYLIKTRGQQVTLSCSPISGHRSVSWYQQTPGQGLQFLFEYFSETQRNKGNFPGRFSGRQFSNSRSEMNVSTLELGDSALYLCASSFSGDVSQPQHFGDGTRLSIL.

The V and J genes are TRBV9 and TRBJ2-3; D perhaps matches TRBD1 (7 bases). The CDR3 covers 16 residues. Trimming removed 0 bases from V and 9 bases from J, with 20 bases in between. CDR1 and CDR2 (germline): SGDLS, YYNGEE. The CDR3 here is CASSVDPTGRFETQYF. The CDR3 nucleotides are TGTGCCAGCAGCGTAGACCCGACAGGGAGGTTCGAGACGCAGTATTTT.

The sample holds a few counts of this clone. The genes are TRBV14 and TRBJ2-5; D unclear. Trimming took 4 bases from V and 4 from J, leaving 4 bases between them. The CDR3 loop spans 11 amino acids. In germline, CDR1 is SGHDN, CDR2 FVKESK. The CDR3: CASSPGETQYF. CDR3 bases: TGTGCCAGCAGCCCCGGAGAGACCCAGTACTTC.

This chain uses TRBV6-6 with TRBJ1-2, with 9 nucleotides matching TRBD1. This CDR3 contains 14 residues. Germline V CDR1 and CDR2: MNHNY, SVGAGI (reference sequence). V shed 7 bases and J 8 bases; nucleotides not matched to a gene: 11. The CDR3 DNA sequence: TGTGCCAGCACCCCGCAAGGACAGGGGATGGGCTACACCTTC. This sequence encodes CASTPQGQGMGYTF.

V is TRBV7-9 and J is TRBJ2-5, with 13 bases lining up with TRBD2. Germline assignment: CDR1 SEHNR and CDR2 FQNEAQ (reference sequence). V shed 5 bases, J shed 4 bases, and the junction held 7 bases outside the gene matches. The CDR3 has 16 residues. The CDR3 here is CASSPTSGRLLETQYF. In nucleotides, the CDR3 is TGTGCCAGCAGCCCGACTAGCGGGAGGTTGTTAGAGACCCAGTACTTC.

The CDR3 coding sequence is TGTGCCATCAGTGTGGGAGGGGGACAGGGGTACGAGCAGTACTTC. Its protein is CAISVGGGQGYEQYF. The V call is TRBV10-3, the J call TRBJ2-7; 10 bases are shared with TRBD1. In germline, CDR1 is ENHRY, CDR2 SYGVKD. J was trimmed by 4 bases and V by 4 bases; bases with no gene match: 7. The CDR3 extends over 15 amino acids.

The chain carries TRBV24-1 and TRBJ1-5; TRBD1 agrees at 8 bases. J lost 4 bases, V lost 7 bases, and 5 bases had no gene match. This CDR3 has 14 residues. Germline CDR1 reads KGHDR; CDR2 reads SFDVKD. CDR3: CATRGTGENQPQHF. The DNA for the CDR3 is TGTGCCACCAGGGGGACAGGTGAGAATCAGCCCCAGCATTTT.

V gene TRBV4-3 combines with J gene TRBJ1-2, with D hard to call. The V gene's germline CDR1 is LGHNA and CDR2 YSLEER. Between the trimmed V and J ends, which lost 0 bases and 1 base, there was a span of 12 bases. The CDR3 covers 16 residues. CDR3 nucleotides: TGCGCCAGCAGCCAAGATCTAAGTAGAAATAACTATGGCTACACCTTC. It is translated as CASSQDLSRNNYGYTF.